This passage covers 2 T cell receptor beta chains from one sample sequenced in a study of T cells in Graves' hyperthyroidism and ophthalmopathy. RNA transcripts were the template for amplifying TCR beta CDR3 regions. An initial round of RT-PCR targeting the TCR CDR3 relied on the HTBI primer set. Each CDR3 protein is one row after TCRdb ran MiXCR on the multiplex PCR reads. The data contain some 180,000 distinct CDR3 sequences, around 17% of them seen just once; the ten biggest clones take up roughly 50%. Sequenced sample: blood. Receptor source: a woman in her fifties or sixties with Graves' hyperthyroidism.

This chain joins TRBV30 and TRBJ1-1, with D hard to call. The germline gives CDR1 GTSNPN, CDR2 SVGIG (reference sequence). There are 13 residues in the CDR3. The V and J ends lost 5 bases and 0 bases respectively, with 10 bases between them. Here the CDR3 reads CAWWTEMNTEAFF. The CDR3, as DNA: TGTGCCTGGTGGACGGAGATGAACACTGAAGCTTTCTTT. The full variable domain, with the rest looked up from reference TRBV30 and TRBJ1-1, is SQTIHQWPATLVQPVGSPLSLECTVEGTSNPNLYWYRQAAGRGLQLLFYSVGIGQISSEVPQNLSASRPQDRQFILSSKKLLLSDSGFYLCAWWTEMNTEAFFGQGTRLTVV.

The table lists this clonotype with many counts. At one end the junction does not follow the germline gene, possibly because of a read error. The chain carries TRBV20-1 and TRBJ2-5, with 8 nucleotides matching TRBD2. Germline CDR1 and CDR2: DFQATT and SNEGSKA (reference sequence). The CDR3 totals 14 residues. The CDR3, as DNA: TGCAGTGCTAGAGATATCGCGGGAGGTCCCTCAGTGGACTTC. Protein product: CSARDIAGGPSVDF.